A selection of T cell receptor beta chains follows, all from one sample in a study of T cell responses to AZD1222 COVID-19 vaccine. TCRdb's copy holds only in-frame clones and misses some; the assay was immunoSEQ multiplex PCR. This table has about 120,000 clones, 87% appearing once. Sequenced material: peripheral blood, taken on day 0 of AZD1222 vaccination. The receptors derive from an adult in good health. The CDR3 runs from the conserved cysteine through the conserved F or W. D genes are given only for firm matches. The listing skips clone size in some rows; elsewhere it reads once, few, many or a size class.

v_gene	j_gene	abundance	d_gene	CDR3aa	CDR3nt
TRBV6-1	TRBJ1-5	-	-	CASSEIGSYSGPQHF	TGTGCCAGCAGTGAAATAGGGTCCTATAGCGGGCCCCAGCATTTT
TRBV12-5	TRBJ1-1	few	TRBD1	CASGWDTGVYTEAFF	TGTGCTAGTGGTTGGGATACAGGGGTATACACTGAAGCTTTCTTT
TRBV2	TRBJ1-3	-	-	CAISGASGNTIYF	TGTGCCATCTCGGGGGCCTCTGGAAACACCATATATTTT
TRBV6-5	TRBJ1-1	-	-	CASSYSSRNTEAFF	TGTGCCAGCAGTTACTCGTCAAGGAACACTGAAGCTTTCTTT
TRBV15	TRBJ1-4	-	-	CATSRAGYNEKLFF	TGTGCCACCAGCAGAGCGGGATATAATGAAAAACTGTTTTTT
TRBV12-3/TRBV12-4	TRBJ2-1	-	-	CASNRPRDEQFF	TGTGCCAGCAACCGCCCCCGCGATGAGCAGTTCTTC
TRBV18	TRBJ1-3	-	-	CASSRQSGNTIYF	TGTGCCAGCTCACGCCAATCTGGAAACACCATATATTTT
TRBV6-1	TRBJ1-1	-	-	CASSEVSLEAFF	TGTGCCAGCAGTGAGGTTAGCCTGGAAGCTTTCTTT
TRBV7-9	TRBJ2-1	-	TRBD2	CASSFGGTNRNEQFF	TGTGCCAGCAGCTTCGGGGGGACGAATAGGAATGAGCAGTTCTTC
TRBV5-4	TRBJ2-1	-	TRBD2	CASSDSGGASNEQFF	TGTGCCAGCAGCGATAGCGGGGGGGCTAGCAATGAGCAGTTCTTC
TRBV6-2/TRBV6-3	TRBJ2-7	-	-	CASSYTTYEQYF	TGTGCCAGCAGTTACACTACCTACGAGCAGTACTTC
TRBV6-2/TRBV6-3	TRBJ2-1	-	-	CASSYSRIPMDNEQFF	TGTGCCAGCAGTTACTCGAGGATCCCGATGGACAATGAGCAGTTCTTC
TRBV5-5	TRBJ1-2	-	-	CASSLAFAGSAYGYTF	TGTGCCAGCAGCTTGGCATTCGCAGGCTCGGCCTATGGCTACACCTTC
TRBV27	TRBJ2-3	-	-	CASSPKTSTLSSTDTQYF	TGTGCCAGCAGCCCAAAGACAAGTACGCTATCTAGCACAGATACGCAGTATTTT
TRBV19	TRBJ2-3	-	-	CASSQGNTDTQYF	TGTGCCAGTAGTCAGGGAAACACAGATACGCAGTATTTT
TRBV6-5	TRBJ2-7	-	-	CASSTYEQYF	TGTGCCAGCAGTACCTACGAGCAGTACTTC
TRBV18	TRBJ1-1	-	TRBD1	CASSPLPRTGTVDTEAFF	TGTGCCAGCTCACCACTCCCGCGGACAGGGACGGTCGACACTGAAGCTTTCTTT
TRBV11-2	TRBJ2-7	-	TRBD1	CASSLGGTGAYEQYF	TGTGCCAGCAGCTTAGGTGGGACAGGGGCCTACGAGCAGTACTTC
TRBV29-1	TRBJ2-5	-	-	CSVVGAQETQYF	TGCAGCGTTGTTGGGGCCCAAGAGACCCAGTACTTC